Listed below are T cell receptor beta chains from one sample, sequenced in a study of blood T cell repertoires in COVID-19. Produced via immunoSEQ multiplex PCR; TCRdb's table is partial and in-frame only. This repertoire shows fewer than 150,000 clones, roughly 88% found once; its top ten account for 0.7% to 0.9%. Input material: peripheral blood. The receptors here all came from a woman in her fifties or sixties with active or convalescent COVID-19. CDR3s include the opening cysteine and the closing phenylalanine or tryptophan. The order of the fields is V gene, clone size, CDR3 protein. Clone size is shown for a subset of rows, as once, few, many or a class of expanded clone.

v_gene: TRBV19; abundance: -; CDR3aa: CASSPTNSGDQPQHF
v_gene: TRBV18; abundance: -; CDR3aa: CASSPLDSMNTEAFF
v_gene: TRBV18; abundance: -; CDR3aa: CASSPPGGETQYF
v_gene: TRBV9; abundance: -; CDR3aa: CASSDPGGGPGANVLTF
v_gene: TRBV25-1; abundance: -; CDR3aa: CASSTGGGNFTDTQYF
v_gene: TRBV6-5; abundance: once; CDR3aa: CASSFTGSRYTEAFF
v_gene: TRBV4-2; abundance: -; CDR3aa: CASSPSDRENEKLFF
v_gene: TRBV27; abundance: -; CDR3aa: CASSNGWGREKLFF
v_gene: TRBV27; abundance: -; CDR3aa: CASSFSLRGGTEAFF
v_gene: TRBV11-2; abundance: once; CDR3aa: CASSLNRGLNEKLFF
v_gene: TRBV5-8; abundance: -; CDR3aa: CASSLGWAVSGANVLTF
v_gene: TRBV3-1/TRBV3-2; abundance: -; CDR3aa: CASSQGSGTDTQYF
v_gene: TRBV28; abundance: -; CDR3aa: CASSLSPIYGYTF
v_gene: TRBV28; abundance: -; CDR3aa: CASTPGGTPNYGYTF
v_gene: TRBV4-3; abundance: -; CDR3aa: CASSRGHSGGETQYF
v_gene: TRBV6-5; abundance: -; CDR3aa: CASRAGYTGELFF
v_gene: TRBV2; abundance: -; CDR3aa: CASSRDWNTGELFF
v_gene: TRBV6-5; abundance: -; CDR3aa: CASSYQGDRGIYEQYF
v_gene: TRBV27; abundance: -; CDR3aa: CASSLYGQGGYEQYF
v_gene: TRBV30; abundance: -; CDR3aa: CAWSRTGGFRNTEAFF
v_gene: TRBV7-8; abundance: -; CDR3aa: CASSPQTDYSGNTIYF
v_gene: TRBV5-1; abundance: -; CDR3aa: CASSLTSGLYNEQFF
v_gene: TRBV28; abundance: -; CDR3aa: CASSPTTGAYNYGYTF
v_gene: TRBV7-8; abundance: -; CDR3aa: CASSPLGTSTYSGANVLTF
v_gene: TRBV28; abundance: -; CDR3aa: CASSPFSGELFF
v_gene: TRBV6-2/TRBV6-3; abundance: -; CDR3aa: CASSYPLVIAGSFARNEQFF
v_gene: TRBV14; abundance: -; CDR3aa: CASSQDRGRLSYEQYF
v_gene: TRBV6-2/TRBV6-3; abundance: -; CDR3aa: CASSGSSGRRGTQYF
v_gene: TRBV19; abundance: once; CDR3aa: CASRGQGTYGYTF
v_gene: TRBV6-5; abundance: -; CDR3aa: CASSYSAGTGAYEQYF
v_gene: TRBV5-1; abundance: -; CDR3aa: CASSGTEDEKLFF
v_gene: TRBV7-3; abundance: -; CDR3aa: CASSLGSTYEQYF
v_gene: TRBV3-1/TRBV3-2; abundance: -; CDR3aa: CASSQESLDREIEQFF
v_gene: TRBV27; abundance: -; CDR3aa: CASSASGLALNEQFF
v_gene: TRBV7-6; abundance: -; CDR3aa: CASTSSYEQFF
v_gene: TRBV5-6; abundance: -; CDR3aa: CASSSGTGSSYNEQFF
v_gene: TRBV7-2; abundance: -; CDR3aa: CASSQGPPGQGHYGYTF
v_gene: TRBV11-2; abundance: -; CDR3aa: CASSLGGQTQYF
v_gene: TRBV30; abundance: -; CDR3aa: CAWSTGRASPETQYF
v_gene: TRBV18; abundance: -; CDR3aa: CASSQDTNIQYF
v_gene: TRBV10-3; abundance: -; CDR3aa: CAISESSTPNEQFF
v_gene: TRBV11-3; abundance: once; CDR3aa: CASSSPSGGVNTGELFF
v_gene: TRBV4-3; abundance: -; CDR3aa: CASSQQNSYEQYF
v_gene: TRBV6-2/TRBV6-3; abundance: once; CDR3aa: CASSYVGGRGGTEAFF